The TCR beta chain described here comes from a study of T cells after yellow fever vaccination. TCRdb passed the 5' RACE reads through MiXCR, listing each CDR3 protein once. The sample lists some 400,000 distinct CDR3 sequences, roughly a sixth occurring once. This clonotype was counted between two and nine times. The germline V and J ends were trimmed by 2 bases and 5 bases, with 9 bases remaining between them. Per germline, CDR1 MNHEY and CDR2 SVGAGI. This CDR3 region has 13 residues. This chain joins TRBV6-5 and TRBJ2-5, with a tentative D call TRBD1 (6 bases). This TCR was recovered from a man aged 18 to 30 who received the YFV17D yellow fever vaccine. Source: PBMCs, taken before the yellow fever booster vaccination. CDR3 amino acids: CASSYAQGETQYF. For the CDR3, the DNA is TGTGCCAGCAGTTACGCCCAGGGGGAGACCCAGTACTTC.